These 2 T cell receptor beta chains originate from one sample sequenced in a study of CD8 T cells in ankylosing spondylitis. Findings of the study overall: It appeared that ankylosing spondylitis blood was characterized by a TCR beta motif of under ten highly homologous variants.

No antigen has been assigned to these receptors. TCRdb recomputed calls from the 5' RACE reads with MiXCR, one row per CDR3 protein. Here the sample spans some 800,000 distinct CDR3 sequences, over 9.5% being singletons. Sequenced: blood, either unsorted or a sorted T cell fraction (not recorded which). Receptors originate from a male donor with ankylosing spondylitis.

Many counts were recorded for this clonotype. The J gene is TRBJ1-6, the V gene TRBV7-2, with D possibly TRBD1 on 6 matching bases. V was clipped by 5 bases and J by 7 bases, with 9 bases between them. The V gene's germline CDR1 is SGHTA and CDR2 FQGNSA. CDR3 length: 13 residues. CDR3 loop: CASSARGNSPLHF. For the CDR3, the DNA is TGTGCCAGCAGCGCAAGGGGGAATTCACCCCTCCACTTT.

The chain is built from TRBV20-1 and TRBJ2-7, with TRBD2 as a possible D gene (6 bases). The CDR3 contains 15 residues. Germline CDR1 reads DFQATT; CDR2 reads SNEGSKA (reference sequence). Deletions cut 0 bases from V and 2 bases from J, with 14 bases between. CDR3: CSAREFSGRTYEQYF. The CDR3 nucleotides read TGCAGTGCTAGAGAGTTTAGCGGCCGAACCTACGAGCAGTACTTC.